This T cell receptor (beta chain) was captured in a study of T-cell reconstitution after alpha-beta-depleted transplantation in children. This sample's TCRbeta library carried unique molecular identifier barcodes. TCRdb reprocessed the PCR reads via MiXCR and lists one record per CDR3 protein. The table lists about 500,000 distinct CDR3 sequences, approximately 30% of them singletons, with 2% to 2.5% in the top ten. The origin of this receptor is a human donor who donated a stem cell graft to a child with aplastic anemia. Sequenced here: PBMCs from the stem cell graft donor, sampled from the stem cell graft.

The CDR3 sequence: CASSPGLAGLRRETQYF. CDR3 coding DNA: TGTGCCAGCAGCCCTGGACTAGCGGGACTGAGGCGAGAGACCCAGTACTTC. The chain employs TRBV5-4 and TRBJ2-5; 12 bases map to TRBD2. V was pared by 4 bases and J by 4 bases, with 11 bases of the junction left unmatched. Germline CDR1 is SGHNT and CDR2 is YYREEE (reference sequence). The CDR3 is 17 amino acids.